The present TCR beta chain was sequenced within a study of identical twins. Germline lookup yields CDR1 SQVTM and CDR2 ANQGSEA. V shed 1 base, J shed 6 bases, and the junction held 2 bases outside the gene matches. The CDR3 contains 13 residues. This clonotype was found many times. Its antigen is unidentified. Unique molecular identifiers were present on the cDNA, which also gained a universal primer site by template switching. Using its own MiXCR run on the 5' RACE reads, TCRdb lists one record per CDR3 protein. The sample has 240,000 or so distinct CDR3 sequences; over 9.5% are singletons. Broader study findings: Cross-sectional statistics, not tracking of the same donors, supported the conclusions. Because invariant MAIT and iNKT cells could be present, zero-insertion analyses could be partly confounded.

The source is a man in his fifties in good health. The chain combines TRBV29-1 with TRBJ2-7, with 11 bases identical to TRBD1. Sequencing was carried out using memory T cells sorted from blood. CDR3 loop: CSVEGTGGAEQYF. CDR3 sequence (DNA): TGCAGCGTTGAAGGGACAGGGGGCGCCGAGCAGTACTTC.